This T cell receptor delta chain comes out of a study of γδ T cells in repeated Plasmodium falciparum infection. Study at large: Malian repertoires were sampled cross-sectionally without transmission and longitudinally through febrile malaria.

With CATT, TCRdb re-called clones from the multiplex PCR reads. The sample records over 90,000 delta-chain clones, roughly 0.9% being singletons. Turning to this clone: A far larger clone is one nucleotide away, so this likely arose from a read error. This specimen includes other DNA sequences encoding the same CDR3.

Flow sorting of PBMC yielded separate Vgamma9/Vdelta2+ and Vdelta2-negative gammadelta T cell populations for bulk repertoire analysis. The CDR3 is 19 residues long. Germline CDR1 and CDR2: GEAIGNYY and EKD. This clonotype was sampled from a pool of human donors (malaria-infected and uninfected, not separated). The material sequenced was gamma-delta T cells from blood. This chain uses TRDV2 with TRDJ3, with 7 bases fitting TRDD3. Matching the DNA to germline supplied the J gene, which TCRdb does not give. The DNA for the CDR3 is TGTGCCTGTGACACCGTACTGGGGAAACACTCCTGGGACACCCGGCAGATGTTTTTC. Its protein product is CACDTVLGKHSWDTRQMFF.